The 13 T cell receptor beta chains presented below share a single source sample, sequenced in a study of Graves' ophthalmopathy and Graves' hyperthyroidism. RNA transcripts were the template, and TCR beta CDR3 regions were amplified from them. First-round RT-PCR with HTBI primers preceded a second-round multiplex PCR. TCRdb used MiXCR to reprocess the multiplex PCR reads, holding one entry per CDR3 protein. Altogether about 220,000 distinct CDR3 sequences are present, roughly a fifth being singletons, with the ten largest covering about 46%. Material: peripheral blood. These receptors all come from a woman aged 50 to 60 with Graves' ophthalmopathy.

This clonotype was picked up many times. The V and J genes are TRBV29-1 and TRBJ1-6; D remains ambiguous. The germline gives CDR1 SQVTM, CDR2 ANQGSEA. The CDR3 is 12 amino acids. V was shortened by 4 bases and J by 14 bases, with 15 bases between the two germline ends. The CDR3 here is CSVVDPSRTLHF. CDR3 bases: TGCAGCGTTGTCGACCCGAGCAGAACCCTCCACTTT.

DNA of the CDR3: TGTGCCACCAGCAGAGATTGGGGGGAGACCCAGTACTTC. Its protein product is CATSRDWGETQYF. This chain connects TRBV15 to TRBJ2-5; either TRBD1 or TRBD2 may supply D (5 bases each). The CDR3 extends over 13 amino acids. Trimming shortened V by 0 bases and J by 5 bases, and 7 bases separated the two germline ends. CDR1 is LNHNV and CDR2 is YYDKDF in the germline V gene (reference sequence).

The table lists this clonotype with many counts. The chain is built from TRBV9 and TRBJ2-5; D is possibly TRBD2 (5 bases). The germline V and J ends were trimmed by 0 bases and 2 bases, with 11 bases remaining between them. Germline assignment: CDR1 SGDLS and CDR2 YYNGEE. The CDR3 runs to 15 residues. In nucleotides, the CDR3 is TGTGCCAGCAGCGTAGGCGGGCGGCAACAAGAGACCCAGTACTTC. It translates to CASSVGGRQQETQYF.

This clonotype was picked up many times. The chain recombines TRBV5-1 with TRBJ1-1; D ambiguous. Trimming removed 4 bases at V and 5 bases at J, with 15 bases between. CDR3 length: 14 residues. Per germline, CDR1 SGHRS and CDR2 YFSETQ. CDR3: CASSPRAPVTEAFF. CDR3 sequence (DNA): TGCGCCAGCAGCCCCCGTGCCCCAGTGACTGAAGCTTTCTTT.

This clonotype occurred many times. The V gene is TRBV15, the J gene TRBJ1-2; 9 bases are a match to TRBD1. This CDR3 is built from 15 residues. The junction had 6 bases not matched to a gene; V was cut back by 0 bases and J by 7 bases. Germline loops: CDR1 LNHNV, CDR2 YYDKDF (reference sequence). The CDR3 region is CATSRDGTGIAGYTF. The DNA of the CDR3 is TGTGCCACCAGCAGAGATGGGACAGGGATTGCTGGCTACACCTTC. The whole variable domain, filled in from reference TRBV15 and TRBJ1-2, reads DAMVIQNPRYQVTQFGKPVTLSCSQTLNHNVMYWYQQKSSQAPKLLFHYYDKDFNNEADTPDNFQSRRPNTSFCFLDIRSPGLGDTAMYLCATSRDGTGIAGYTFGSGTRLTVV.

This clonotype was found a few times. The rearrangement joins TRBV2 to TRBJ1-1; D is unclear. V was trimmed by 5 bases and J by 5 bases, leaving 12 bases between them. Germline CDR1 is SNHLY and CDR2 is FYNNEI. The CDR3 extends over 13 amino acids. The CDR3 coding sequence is TGTGCCAGCAGTAACGGGAGGACTACTGAAGCTTTCTTT. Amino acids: CASSNGRTTEAFF.

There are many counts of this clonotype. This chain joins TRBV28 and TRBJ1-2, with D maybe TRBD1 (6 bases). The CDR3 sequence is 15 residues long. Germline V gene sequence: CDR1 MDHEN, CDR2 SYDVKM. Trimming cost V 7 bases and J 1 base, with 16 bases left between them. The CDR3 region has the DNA TGTGCCAGCATCCCAATGGGGGCCCTTAACTATGGCTACACCTTC. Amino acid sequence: CASIPMGALNYGYTF.

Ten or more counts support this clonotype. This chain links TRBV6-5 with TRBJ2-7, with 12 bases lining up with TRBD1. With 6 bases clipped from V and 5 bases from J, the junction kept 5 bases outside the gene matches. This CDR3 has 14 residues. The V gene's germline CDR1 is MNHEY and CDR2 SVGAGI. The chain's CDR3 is CASSRDRGQDEQYF. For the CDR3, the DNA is TGTGCCAGCAGCCGGGACAGGGGGCAGGACGAGCAGTACTTC.

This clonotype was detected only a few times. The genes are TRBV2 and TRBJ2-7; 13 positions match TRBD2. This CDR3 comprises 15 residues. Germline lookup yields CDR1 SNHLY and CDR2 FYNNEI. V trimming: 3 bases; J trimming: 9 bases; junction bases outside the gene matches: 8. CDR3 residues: CASSESGLAGRGQYF. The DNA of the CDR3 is TGTGCCAGCAGTGAGTCGGGACTAGCGGGACGTGGGCAGTACTTC.

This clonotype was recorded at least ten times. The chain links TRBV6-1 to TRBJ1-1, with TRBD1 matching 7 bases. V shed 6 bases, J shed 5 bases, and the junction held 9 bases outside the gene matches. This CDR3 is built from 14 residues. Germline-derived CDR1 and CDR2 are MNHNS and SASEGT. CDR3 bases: TGTGCCAGCAGACCACAGGGGCAGAGGACTGAAGCTTTCTTT. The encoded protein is CASRPQGQRTEAFF.

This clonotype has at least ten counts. The CDR3 coding sequence is TGTGCCAGCAGCGTAGTAGATCCAGCGGGAGCCTCCGAGCAGTACTTC. Protein: CASSVVDPAGASEQYF. The chain uses TRBV9 and TRBJ2-7; 8 positions agree with TRBD2. J gave up 6 bases and V 0 bases, and 11 bases lay outside the gene matches. This CDR3 contains 16 residues. Germline V CDR1 and CDR2: SGDLS, YYNGEE.

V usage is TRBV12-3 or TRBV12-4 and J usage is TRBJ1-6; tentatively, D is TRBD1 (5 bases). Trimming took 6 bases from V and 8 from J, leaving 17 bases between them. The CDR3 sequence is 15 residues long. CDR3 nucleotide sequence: TGTGCCAGCAGAGGAGGGGCAGGGTGGGATTCACCCCTCCACTTT. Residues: CASRGGAGWDSPLHF.

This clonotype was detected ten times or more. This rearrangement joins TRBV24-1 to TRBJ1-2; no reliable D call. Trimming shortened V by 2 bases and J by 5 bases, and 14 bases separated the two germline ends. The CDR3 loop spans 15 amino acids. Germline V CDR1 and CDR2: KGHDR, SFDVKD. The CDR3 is CATSDWVGGSYGYTF. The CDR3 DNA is TGTGCCACCAGTGATTGGGTAGGCGGCTCGTATGGCTACACCTTC.